The source of this T cell receptor (beta chain) is a study of blood T cell repertoires in COVID-19. This CDR3 is built from 14 residues. V was clipped by 11 bases and J by 5 bases, with 22 bases between them. CDR1 and CDR2 (germline): MNHNY, SVGAGI (reference sequence). Assay: immunoSEQ multiplex PCR; the TCRdb copy retains only in-frame clones and omits some. The profile covers 150,000 to 200,000 clones, with more than 75% appearing a single time and about 6.3% taken by the ten largest. The V and J genes are TRBV6-6 and TRBJ2-7; no clear D gene. The receptor was derived from a man aged 40-50 years with active or convalescent COVID-19. The sample consisted of peripheral blood. CDR3 coding DNA: TGTGCCGTACATGACTCGTTAAGAATCGACGAGCAGTACTTC. Amino acid sequence: CAVHDSLRIDEQYF.